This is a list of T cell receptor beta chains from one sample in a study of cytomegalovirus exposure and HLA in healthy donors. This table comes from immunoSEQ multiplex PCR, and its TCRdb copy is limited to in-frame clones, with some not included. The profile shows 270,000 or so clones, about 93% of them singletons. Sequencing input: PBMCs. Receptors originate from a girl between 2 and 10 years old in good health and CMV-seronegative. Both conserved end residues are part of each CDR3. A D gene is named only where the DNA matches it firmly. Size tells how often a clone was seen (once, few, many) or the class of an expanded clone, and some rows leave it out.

CDR3 DNA: TGTGCCAGCAGCGTAGTGAGAGTATCCCCCTACAATGAGCAGTTCTTC
CDR3 protein: CASSVVRVSPYNEQFF
J gene: TRBJ2-1
clone size: NA
D gene: NA
V gene: TRBV9

CDR3 DNA: TGTGCCAGCAGCTTGGGAGGACAGGGGAAGGAAATTTATGGCTACACCTTC
CDR3 protein: CASSLGGQGKEIYGYTF
J gene: TRBJ1-2
clone size: NA
D gene: TRBD1
V gene: TRBV5-6

CDR3 DNA: TGTGCAAGTCGCTTACCTAGCGTCAGCTCCTACAATGAGCAGTTCTTC
CDR3 protein: CASRLPSVSSYNEQFF
J gene: TRBJ2-1
clone size: NA
D gene: NA
V gene: TRBV12-2

CDR3 DNA: TGTGCCAGCAGGACCGGGACTAGCGGGGGCGGGGAGCAGTTCTTC
CDR3 protein: CASRTGTSGGGEQFF
J gene: TRBJ2-1
clone size: NA
D gene: TRBD2
V gene: TRBV6-1

CDR3 DNA: TGTGCCAGCAGCCCAGCGGGGGGGGGCGAGCAGTACTTC
CDR3 protein: CASSPAGGGEQYF
J gene: TRBJ2-7
clone size: once
D gene: TRBD2
V gene: TRBV7-6

CDR3 DNA: TGTGCCAGCAGCAAAGGGGACGGGAGGGCCGGGGAGACCCAGTACTTC
CDR3 protein: CASSKGDGRAGETQYF
J gene: TRBJ2-5
clone size: NA
D gene: NA
V gene: TRBV21-1

CDR3 DNA: TGCACCAGCAGCTTCCGGACTAGCGGGTACGAGCAGTACTTC
CDR3 protein: CTSSFRTSGYEQYF
J gene: TRBJ2-7
clone size: NA
D gene: NA
V gene: TRBV1

CDR3 DNA: TGTGCCAGCAGCTTGGAAGCGGGGCTACAAGAGACCCAGTACTTC
CDR3 protein: CASSLEAGLQETQYF
J gene: TRBJ2-5
clone size: NA
D gene: TRBD2
V gene: TRBV5-4

CDR3 DNA: TGTGCCAGCAACTCGGACAGGGGCTATTACGAGCAGTACTTC
CDR3 protein: CASNSDRGYYEQYF
J gene: TRBJ2-7
clone size: NA
D gene: TRBD1
V gene: TRBV28

CDR3 DNA: TGTGCCAGCAGCACACAGGGGGATGAGCAGTTCTTC
CDR3 protein: CASSTQGDEQFF
J gene: TRBJ2-1
clone size: NA
D gene: TRBD1
V gene: TRBV5-4

CDR3 DNA: TGTGCCAGCAGTGACTCGGGAGGGCCAGATACGCAGTATTTT
CDR3 protein: CASSDSGGPDTQYF
J gene: TRBJ2-3
clone size: once
D gene: TRBD2
V gene: TRBV6-4

CDR3 DNA: TGTGCCTGGAGTAGGGGTTTGCTTGGCTACACCTTC
CDR3 protein: CAWSRGLLGYTF
J gene: TRBJ1-2
clone size: NA
D gene: NA
V gene: TRBV30

CDR3 DNA: TGTGCCAGCAGCTTAGATCGGCTAGCGGGTTACGAGCAGTACTTC
CDR3 protein: CASSLDRLAGYEQYF
J gene: TRBJ2-7
clone size: NA
D gene: TRBD2
V gene: TRBV11-2

CDR3 DNA: TGTGCCAGCAGTGAAACAACCGGGACTAACTACAATGAGCAGTTCTTC
CDR3 protein: CASSETTGTNYNEQFF
J gene: TRBJ2-1
clone size: NA
D gene: TRBD2
V gene: TRBV9

CDR3 DNA: TGCGCCAGCAGCTGTCATATGGGACAGGGATATTGGCTTGGTCAGCCCCAGCATTTT
CDR3 protein: CASSCHMGQGYWLGQPQHF
J gene: TRBJ1-5
clone size: NA
D gene: TRBD1
V gene: TRBV5-1

CDR3 DNA: TGTGCCAGCAGCTTATCTGTCCCGAATGAGCAGTTCTTC
CDR3 protein: CASSLSVPNEQFF
J gene: TRBJ2-1
clone size: NA
D gene: NA
V gene: TRBV7-9

CDR3 DNA: TGTGCCAGCAGCTTAGCGGCTTACCAGCCCCAGCATTTT
CDR3 protein: CASSLAAYQPQHF
J gene: TRBJ1-5
clone size: NA
D gene: NA
V gene: TRBV7-2

CDR3 DNA: TGTGCCAGCAGTTCCGGACAGGGGCGATTGTTCGAGCAGTACTTC
CDR3 protein: CASSSGQGRLFEQYF
J gene: TRBJ2-7
clone size: NA
D gene: TRBD1
V gene: TRBV2

CDR3 DNA: TGTGCCAGCAGCCGGGACAGGGTCGTGGCAGGAGGAGCTTTCTTT
CDR3 protein: CASSRDRVVAGGAFF
J gene: TRBJ1-1
clone size: NA
D gene: TRBD1
V gene: TRBV14

CDR3 DNA: TGTGCCAGCAGGGGGGGAACATACGAGCAGTACTTC
CDR3 protein: CASRGGTYEQYF
J gene: TRBJ2-7
clone size: once
D gene: NA
V gene: TRBV6-5

CDR3 DNA: TGCGCCAGCAGCCTGTGGGGGGACAGGGGAAAAACAGATACGCAGTATTTT
CDR3 protein: CASSLWGDRGKTDTQYF
J gene: TRBJ2-3
clone size: NA
D gene: TRBD1
V gene: TRBV5-1

CDR3 DNA: TGTGCCAGCAGCTTAGATTGGGATCGGGGGTGGGGGCAGTTCTTC
CDR3 protein: CASSLDWDRGWGQFF
J gene: TRBJ2-1
clone size: NA
D gene: NA
V gene: TRBV11-2

CDR3 DNA: TGCGCCAGCAGCCAACCGGGACAGGGCCTTTATGGCTACACCTTC
CDR3 protein: CASSQPGQGLYGYTF
J gene: TRBJ1-2
clone size: NA
D gene: TRBD1
V gene: TRBV4-1

CDR3 DNA: TGTGCCAGCAGTTCGGTCTACGAGCAGTACTTC
CDR3 protein: CASSSVYEQYF
J gene: TRBJ2-7
clone size: NA
D gene: NA
V gene: TRBV6-5

CDR3 DNA: TGTGCCAGCAGTTTTAGGGGGCTCATGAACACTGAAGCTTTCTTT
CDR3 protein: CASSFRGLMNTEAFF
J gene: TRBJ1-1
clone size: NA
D gene: TRBD1
V gene: TRBV6-5

CDR3 DNA: TGTGCCAGCAGGAAGGAGGCAGATACGCAGTATTTT
CDR3 protein: CASRKEADTQYF
J gene: TRBJ2-3
clone size: once
D gene: NA
V gene: TRBV2

CDR3 DNA: TGTGCCAGCAGCCAACCCCGGGTGGGATTAGGGGCAGATACGCAGTATTTT
CDR3 protein: CASSQPRVGLGADTQYF
J gene: TRBJ2-3
clone size: once
D gene: NA
V gene: TRBV28

CDR3 DNA: TGTGCCAGCAGCCAGTTCCAGCAGGCTAGCGGGCGCACAGATACGCAGTATTTT
CDR3 protein: CASSQFQQASGRTDTQYF
J gene: TRBJ2-3
clone size: NA
D gene: TRBD2
V gene: TRBV4-2

CDR3 DNA: TGCGCCAGCAGACAAGGACAGGCAGCATCAGATACGCAGTATTTT
CDR3 protein: CASRQGQAASDTQYF
J gene: TRBJ2-3
clone size: once
D gene: TRBD1
V gene: TRBV28

CDR3 DNA: TGTGCCAGCAGTCCGGGTCGGAATTCACCCCTCCACTTT
CDR3 protein: CASSPGRNSPLHF
J gene: TRBJ1-6
clone size: NA
D gene: NA
V gene: TRBV6-5

CDR3 DNA: TGTGCCAGCAGATCCAGACAGGGGCGGTATGGCTACACCTTC
CDR3 protein: CASRSRQGRYGYTF
J gene: TRBJ1-2
clone size: NA
D gene: TRBD1
V gene: TRBV27

CDR3 DNA: TGTGCCAGCAGTGCAAACAGGGAAAACTATGGCTACACCTTC
CDR3 protein: CASSANRENYGYTF
J gene: TRBJ1-2
clone size: NA
D gene: NA
V gene: TRBV2

CDR3 DNA: TGTGCCAGCAGTAGGGCGGGGACTGGAACCGGGGAGCTGTTTTTT
CDR3 protein: CASSRAGTGTGELFF
J gene: TRBJ2-2
clone size: NA
D gene: NA
V gene: TRBV27

CDR3 DNA: TGTGCCAGCAGCTTGTGGCAGGGTGGAAATGAGCAGTTCTTC
CDR3 protein: CASSLWQGGNEQFF
J gene: TRBJ2-1
clone size: NA
D gene: NA
V gene: TRBV5-4

CDR3 DNA: TGTGCCAGCAGCCAAGAATCGACAGGAGCTTATAATTCACCCCTCCACTTT
CDR3 protein: CASSQESTGAYNSPLHF
J gene: TRBJ1-6
clone size: once
D gene: NA
V gene: TRBV4-2

CDR3 DNA: TGTGCCAGCAGTACCCTCGCACAGGGCCCTTTTTCGTTCGGGGCCAACGTCCTGACTTTC
CDR3 protein: CASSTLAQGPFSFGANVLTF
J gene: TRBJ2-6
clone size: once
D gene: NA
V gene: TRBV27

CDR3 DNA: TGTGCCAGTTTGGGGACTAGCGGGAGCAGGATTGGGGAGACCCAGTACTTC
CDR3 protein: CASLGTSGSRIGETQYF
J gene: TRBJ2-5
clone size: NA
D gene: TRBD2
V gene: TRBV2

CDR3 DNA: TGTGCCAGCAGTCTCGAGGGGGTCACTGAAGCTTTCTTT
CDR3 protein: CASSLEGVTEAFF
J gene: TRBJ1-1
clone size: NA
D gene: NA
V gene: TRBV6-6